Presented here are 23 T cell receptor beta chains from one specimen sequenced in a study of blood T cell repertoires in COVID-19. TCRdb keeps only in-frame clones here, not all; method: immunoSEQ multiplex PCR. The data contain about 490,000 clones, approximately 83% of them singletons. Sequenced input: peripheral blood. The receptors stem from a human donor in a cohort sampled during active COVID-19.

The J gene is TRBJ2-1, the V gene TRBV4-2; TRBD2 agrees at 12 bases. Germline assignment: CDR1 LGHNA and CDR2 YNFKEQ. The CDR3 is 18 amino acids. Trimming removed 1 base from V and 5 bases from J; junction bases left unmatched: 9. The CDR3 DNA is TGTGCCAGCAGCCAAGGGGAACTAGCGGGAGGTCCACACAATGAGCAGTTCTTC. As protein: CASSQGELAGGPHNEQFF.

This chain links TRBV7-2 with TRBJ1-5; D remains ambiguous. This CDR3 spans 16 amino acids. The germline CDR1 and CDR2 sequences are SGHTA and FQGNSA. With 1 base removed from V and 4 bases from J, the gap between germline ends came to 14 bases. The CDR3 spells CASSLDNLAGNQPQHF. As DNA, the CDR3 is TGTGCCAGCAGCTTAGATAATTTGGCGGGGAATCAGCCCCAGCATTTT.

This clone has more than one count but fewer than ten. The genes are TRBV5-1 and TRBJ1-3; D is unresolved. The germline V gene encodes CDR1 SGHRS and CDR2 YFSETQ. The CDR3 covers 15 residues. The V end was cut by 4 bases, the J end by 1 base, with 12 bases between. For the CDR3, the DNA is TGCGCCAGCAGCAGGGAGGCTGGATCTGGAAACACCATATATTTT. It translates to CASSREAGSGNTIYF. Together with reference TRBV5-1 and TRBJ1-3, the CDR3 gives the full variable domain: KAGVTQTPRYLIKTRGQQVTLSCSPISGHRSVSWYQQTPGQGLQFLFEYFSETQRNKGNFPGRFSGRQFSNSRSEMNVSTLELGDSALYLCASSREAGSGNTIYFGEGSWLTVV.

The chain carries TRBV19 and TRBJ1-2, with TRBD1 as a possible D gene (6 bases). Germline loops: CDR1 LNHDA, CDR2 SQIVND (reference sequence). The CDR3 has 15 amino acids. V lost 2 bases, J lost 4 bases, and 14 bases lay in between. CDR3 region: CASSISLRGGYGYTF. The CDR3 coding sequence is TGTGCCAGTAGTATATCCCTCCGAGGGGGCTATGGCTACACCTTC.

This chain connects TRBV7-9 to TRBJ2-7; 7 bases map to TRBD1. The germline CDR1 and CDR2 sequences are SEHNR and FQNEAQ (reference sequence). This CDR3 has 13 residues. The ends lost 4 bases at V and 6 bases at J; junction bases unmatched: 6. The CDR3 sequence is CASSSIQGSEQYF. The CDR3 nucleotides are TGTGCCAGCAGCTCCATACAGGGGAGCGAGCAGTACTTC.

The chain couples TRBV7-2 to TRBJ1-4, with a weak D call TRBD1 (6 bases). Germline V lookup: CDR1 SGHTA, CDR2 FQGNSA. The CDR3 covers 14 residues. The V and J ends lost 2 bases and 8 bases respectively, with 12 bases between them. For the CDR3, the DNA is TGTGCCAGCAGCTTACAGGGGTATAGCGAAAAACTGTTTTTT. As protein: CASSLQGYSEKLFF.

The V gene is TRBV11-2, the J gene TRBJ1-1, with a weak D call TRBD1 (5 bases). This CDR3 region has 14 residues. Trimming cost V 4 bases and J 11 bases, with 20 bases left between them. Germline loops: CDR1 SGHAT, CDR2 FQNNGV. CDR3 residues: CASSSYSGTLMAFF. CDR3 nucleotide sequence: TGTGCCAGCAGCTCGTACTCAGGGACTTTAATGGCTTTCTTT. Together with reference TRBV11-2 and TRBJ1-1, the CDR3 gives the full variable domain: EAGVAQSPRYKIIEKRQSVAFWCNPISGHATLYWYQQILGQGPKLLIQFQNNGVVDDSQLPKDRFSAERLKGVDSTLKIQPAKLEDSAVYLCASSSYSGTLMAFFGQGTRLTVV.

This clone has only one observation. The chain couples TRBV11-3 to TRBJ2-2, with D tentatively TRBD1 (5 bases). V lost 5 bases and J 0 bases, leaving 7 bases between the germline ends. CDR3 length: 14 residues. The V gene's germline CDR1 is SGHNT and CDR2 YENEEA. In nucleotides, the CDR3 is TGTGCCAGCAGCCCGGACACGAACACCGGGGAGCTGTTTTTT. Translating gives CASSPDTNTGELFF.

This chain links TRBV7-2 with TRBJ2-3, with TRBD2 identical over 11 bases. There are 18 residues in the CDR3. V was clipped by 1 base and J by 3 bases; unmatched bases: 9. The V gene's germline CDR1 is SGHTA and CDR2 FQGNSA. The CDR3 here is CASSLVLAGVGVTDTQYF. DNA of the CDR3: TGTGCCAGCAGCTTAGTACTAGCGGGAGTGGGAGTTACAGATACGCAGTATTTT. Full variable domain (remainder filled in from reference TRBV7-2 and TRBJ2-3): GAGVSQSPSNKVTEKGKDVELRCDPISGHTALYWYRQSLGQGLEFLIYFQGNSAPDKSGLPSDRFSAERTGGSVSTLTIQRTQQEDSAVYLCASSLVLAGVGVTDTQYFGPGTRLTVL.

This clone was recorded at least ten times. The genes are TRBV21-1 and TRBJ2-7; the table names TRBD1, a call not compared with the DNA. TRBV21-1 is deemed a pseudogene. The CDR3 runs 14 residues. The CDR3 sequence is CASSKLGRPYEQYF. The CDR3 region has the DNA TGTGCCAGCAGCAAATTGGGCAGGCCCTACGAGCAGTACTTC.

This clone was detected once. This rearrangement joins TRBV18 to TRBJ1-1; no clear D gene. Germline assignment: CDR1 KGHSH and CDR2 LQKENI. There are 16 residues in the CDR3. V dropped 0 bases and J dropped 1 base, with 12 bases sitting between them. The CDR3 bases are TGTGCCAGCTCACCACCCCGGAGGGCGGGGAACACTGAAGCTTTCTTT. The encoded protein is CASSPPRRAGNTEAFF.

This clone appeared once. CDR3: CASSVPGLGEETQYF. CDR3 nucleotides: TGTGCCAGCAGTGTACCGGGACTAGGGGAAGAGACCCAGTACTTC. The chain combines TRBV6-2 or TRBV6-3 with TRBJ2-5, with 8 positions matching TRBD2. The CDR3 has 15 residues. After removal of 5 bases from V and 3 bases from J, the junction contained 8 bases not matched to a gene. CDR1 and CDR2 from the germline V gene are MNHEY and SVGEGT.

The chain carries TRBV28 and TRBJ1-1; maybe TRBD1 (5 bases). The germline CDR1 and CDR2 sequences are MDHEN and SYDVKM. The CDR3 has 10 residues. In nucleotides, the CDR3 is TGTTCCTCGGGGGATCGAAAAGCTTTCTTT. Residues: CSSGDRKAFF.

V usage is TRBV6-6 and J usage is TRBJ2-2; D might be TRBD2 (6 bases). The length of the CDR3 is 15 residues. V lost 1 base and J lost 0, with 6 bases in between. Germline V gives CDR1 MNHNY, CDR2 SVGAGI (reference sequence). The CDR3 spells CASSYWGANTGELFF. The CDR3 DNA reads TGTGCCAGCAGTTACTGGGGGGCGAACACCGGGGAGCTGTTTTTT.

J is TRBJ1-2 and V is TRBV27; tentative D call: TRBD1 (5 bases). V lost 2 bases to trimming and J lost 3 bases, with 13 bases between them. The CDR3 contains 15 residues. CDR1 is MNHEY, CDR2 SMNVEV, per germline (reference sequence). The CDR3 DNA reads TGTGCCAGCAGTTTAAGGCGGGACGTCTACTATGGCTACACCTTC. This encodes CASSLRRDVYYGYTF.

V is TRBV5-8 and J is TRBJ1-1; D might be TRBD1 (6 bases). Germline CDR1 and CDR2: SGHTS and YDEGEE. The ends were cut back, 4 bases at V and 0 bases at J, with 10 bases in the middle. The CDR3 is made up of 14 amino acids. The CDR3 DNA sequence: TGTGCCAGCAGCGCGGACAGAATGAACACTGAAGCTTTCTTT. Protein product: CASSADRMNTEAFF.

V gene TRBV28 combines with J gene TRBJ2-7; D gene unclear. CDR3 size: 16 residues. V lost 5 bases to trimming and J lost 0 bases, with 17 bases between them. Germline CDR1 reads MDHEN; CDR2 reads SYDVKM. CDR3 loop: CASSPTGTESSYEQYF. As DNA, the CDR3 is TGTGCCAGCAGTCCCACGGGTACTGAAAGCTCCTACGAGCAGTACTTC.

The genes are TRBV5-8 and TRBJ2-3, with D possibly TRBD2 on 6 matching bases. The CDR3 has 13 amino acids. Trimming pared 3 bases from V and 6 bases from J, leaving 11 bases between. Germline CDR1 SGHTS, CDR2 YDEGEE. This chain's CDR3 is CASSSDYGDTQYF. The CDR3 DNA sequence: TGTGCCAGCAGCTCGGACTATGGGGATACGCAGTATTTT.

This rearrangement joins TRBV18 to TRBJ1-1, with 8 bases matching TRBD1. V trimming: 5 bases; J trimming: 3 bases; junction bases outside the gene matches: 8. The CDR3 length is 15 residues. The germline V gene encodes CDR1 KGHSH and CDR2 LQKENI. CDR3 region: CASSTLTGADTEAFF. CDR3 bases: TGTGCCAGCTCAACCCTGACAGGGGCGGACACTGAAGCTTTCTTT.

V usage is TRBV29-1 and J usage is TRBJ2-3; D not certain. This CDR3 contains 12 residues. Per the germline V gene, CDR1 is SQVTM and CDR2 is ANQGSEA. V lost 6 bases and J 6 bases, leaving 13 bases between the germline ends. The CDR3: CSVHGSWDTQYF. CDR3 nucleotide sequence: TGCAGCGTCCACGGGTCTTGGGATACGCAGTATTTT.

The chain recombines TRBV5-6 with TRBJ1-4; D call uncertain. Germline-derived CDR1 and CDR2 are SGHDT and YYEEEE. Trimming pared 1 base from V and 0 bases from J, leaving 10 bases between. The length of the CDR3 is 16 residues. The CDR3 DNA sequence: TGTGCCAGCAGCTTGTACCACACCGCAACTAATGAAAAACTGTTTTTT. Translation gives CASSLYHTATNEKLFF.

The V call is TRBV30, the J call TRBJ1-5; no definite D call. The CDR3 totals 14 residues. Germline CDR1 GTSNPN, CDR2 SVGIG (reference sequence). V was trimmed by 0 bases and J by 4 bases, leaving 10 bases between them. The CDR3 region has the DNA TGTGCCTGGAGTGTACAGACACCGAATCAGCCCCAGCATTTT. This encodes CAWSVQTPNQPQHF.

This sequence joins TRBV29-1 and TRBJ2-7; 10 nucleotides line up with TRBD1. J was trimmed by 7 bases and V by 6 bases; bases with no gene match: 6. From germline, CDR1 is SQVTM and CDR2 ANQGSEA. CDR3 length: 12 amino acids. CDR3 DNA: TGCAGCGTGACGGGGACAGGGGAAGAGCAGTACTTC. Protein: CSVTGTGEEQYF.